A single sample gave rise to the 4 T cell receptor beta chains below, sequenced in a study of blood T cell repertoires in COVID-19. The method was immunoSEQ multiplex PCR; TCRdb's version includes in-frame clones alone and lacks a portion of them. Among approximately 300,000 clones listed, around 87% were seen once. Specimen: peripheral blood. The receptors were gathered from a woman between 45 and 65 years old with active or convalescent COVID-19.

The genes are TRBV7-2 and TRBJ2-7; 10 bases agree with TRBD1. Germline V gene data show CDR1 as SGHTA and CDR2 as FQGNSA. The CDR3 sequence is 14 residues long. Germline trimming cut 5 bases from V and 4 bases from J; bases unmatched to any gene: 5. The CDR3 loop reads CASSLRQGAYEQYF. The CDR3 DNA reads TGTGCCAGCAGCCTTCGACAGGGGGCTTACGAGCAGTACTTC.

The chain is built from TRBV15 and TRBJ1-4; 8 positions agree with TRBD1. The CDR3 contains 16 residues. Germline V gene lookup returns CDR1 LNHNV and CDR2 YYDKDF (reference sequence). With 0 bases clipped from V and 5 bases from J, the junction kept 5 bases outside the gene matches. CDR3 in DNA: TGTGCCACCAGCAGAGATGTCCAGGGGGCGAATGAAAAACTGTTTTTT. Protein: CATSRDVQGANEKLFF.

The V call is TRBV7-3, the J call TRBJ2-3, with a possible D match to TRBD2 (5 bases). Germline V gene lookup returns CDR1 SGHTA and CDR2 FQGTGA. The V gene lost 2 bases and the J gene lost 4 bases, with 10 bases spanning the gap. The CDR3 loop spans 14 amino acids. The CDR3 here is CASSLEAAADTQYF. CDR3 sequence (DNA): TGTGCCAGCAGCTTAGAAGCAGCGGCAGATACGCAGTATTTT.

The chain employs TRBV7-2 and TRBJ2-2, with D perhaps TRBD1 (6 bases). The ends were cut back, 1 base at V and 3 bases at J, with 9 bases in the middle. The CDR3 covers 15 residues. Germline CDR1 reads SGHTA; CDR2 reads FQGNSA. The DNA of the CDR3 is TGTGCCAGCAGCTTAGTACAGGGTGACACCGGGGAGCTGTTTTTT. Translating gives CASSLVQGDTGELFF.